This T cell receptor beta chain came from a study of siplizumab effects on memory and regulatory T cells. Study outcomes and limitations: Naive T cells appeared more varied than memory cells and looked like key alloresponse contributors. Under siplizumab, an average roughly 70% of mappable alloreactive CD4+ clones were Treg-derived, compared with around 25% in controls. Roughly 75-95% of proliferating CD4+ or CD8+ clones lacked a naive or memory phenotype that could be assigned.

Note on this clone: Its antigen is unknown.

Around 10^5 TCR templates per sample were sequenced. Sequencing was performed with immunoSEQ multiplex PCR; in TCRdb, only in-frame clones are kept and a portion is missing. The table records some 97,000 clones, around 93% of them present only once. Per germline, CDR1 MDHEN and CDR2 SYDVKM. Trimming took 4 bases from V and 0 from J, leaving 9 bases between them. The CDR3 consists of 14 residues. Sequenced material: non-Treg CD4+ T cells sorted from blood. The chain carries TRBV28 and TRBJ1-2, with D perhaps TRBD1 (5 bases). The sequence was obtained from a human donor in good health. The CDR3 reads CASSSGWPNYGYTF. The CDR3 nucleotides read TGTGCCAGCAGTTCAGGGTGGCCTAACTATGGCTACACCTTC.